The clone carrying this T cell receptor beta chain has ten or more counts. The record originates from a study of human T cells and chemical hapten exposure. Study details: Patch tests of 0.01% DPC on the upper back were read at 6 days.

The time point here: patch test 3, about 24 weeks after DPC sensitization. Documented treatment: therapeutic diphenylcyclopropenone sensitization with weekly scalp DPC. V was clipped by 6 bases and J by 7 bases, with 20 bases between them. Per the germline V gene, CDR1 is SQVTM and CDR2 is ANQGSEA. The CDR3 runs to 14 residues. MiXCR, run by TCRdb on the RACE reads, gives a single entry per CDR3 protein. The sample holds more than 70,000 distinct CDR3 sequences, approximately 11% seen once. The receptor's source is a woman aged 25 to 39 with alopecia areata. Some clones in this sample may be carry-over from other donors' samples. This chain connects TRBV29-1 to TRBJ2-3, with D possibly TRBD1 on 5 matching bases. Sequencing was performed on whole blood, taken in connection with sensitization to the hapten diphenylcyclopropenone (DPC). In DNA form, the CDR3 reads TGCAGCGTCAAGACTTCGACAGACGTATATACGCAGTATTTT. Translated, it gives CSVKTSTDVYTQYF.